The clone carrying this TCR beta chain came up a few times. Its antigen is not known. TCRdb reprocessed the RACE reads via MiXCR and lists one record per CDR3 protein. The sample contains approximately 260,000 distinct CDR3 sequences, about 7.7% of which appear only once. This CDR3 comprises 14 residues. The germline V gene has CDR1 SGHRS and CDR2 YFSETQ. Trimming removed 4 bases from V and 8 bases from J, with 15 bases in between. Time point defined: pre-sensitization, week 0. Treatment: therapeutic diphenylcyclopropenone sensitization with weekly scalp DPC. This specimen comes from a study of human T cells and chemical hapten exposure. For the study at large: Investigators sensitized approximately 2 cm by approximately 2 cm of upper inner arm skin with 2% DPC.

Study observations and caveats: Sensitization with DPC brought no change to TCRs above 1 in 1000 in frequency.

The sequence was collected from a man between 18 and 29 years old with alopecia areata. Some clones in this sample may be carry-over from other donors' samples. The sequencing used whole blood, collected in connection with sensitization to the hapten diphenylcyclopropenone (DPC). V is TRBV5-1 and J is TRBJ2-2; the D gene is possibly TRBD1 (5 bases). CDR3 sequence: CASSQGQISGELFF. CDR3 DNA sequence: TGCGCCAGCAGCCAAGGACAAATCTCGGGGGAGCTGTTTTTT.